This T cell receptor (beta chain) was retrieved from a study of identical twins. Looked up from germline, CDR1 is SGHRS and CDR2 is YFSETQ. V lost 0 bases, J lost 5 bases, and 4 bases stayed unmatched. The CDR3 spans 16 residues. TCRdb re-analysed the 5' RACE reads in MiXCR, keeping a single row per CDR3 protein. This table has 500,000 to 550,000 distinct CDR3 sequences, approximately 22% appearing once. These same records also appear under a second study, on T cells expressing NK-cell markers. That study reports: In a few donors, these clonotypes also led the CD3+CD56-NKG2C+ fraction.

V and J are TRBV5-1 and TRBJ1-6, with 8 positions matching TRBD1. Specimen: CD4+ T cells sorted from blood. The receptor comes from a woman younger than 35 in good health. CDR3 sequence reads: CASSLGGTGNNSPLHF. The CDR3 bases are TGCGCCAGCAGCTTGGGTGGGACAGGCAATAATTCACCCCTCCACTTT. Full variable domain (missing parts from reference TRBV5-1 and TRBJ1-6): KAGVTQTPRYLIKTRGQQVTLSCSPISGHRSVSWYQQTPGQGLQFLFEYFSETQRNKGNFPGRFSGRQFSNSRSEMNVSTLELGDSALYLCASSLGGTGNNSPLHFGNGTRLTVT.